The 4 T cell receptor beta chains below come from one sample, sequenced in a study of cytomegalovirus exposure and HLA in healthy donors. It was with 60 Vbeta and 13 Jbeta primers that the PCR ran. TCRdb's copy holds only in-frame clones and misses some; the assay was immunoSEQ multiplex PCR. The table lists around 200,000 clones. The sequencing input was PBMCs. These receptors all stem from a woman younger than 30 in good health and CMV-seropositive.

V usage is TRBV10-1 and J usage is TRBJ2-7, with TRBD1 matching over 9 bases. Unmatched junction bases numbered 11, after V lost 6 bases and J lost 5 bases. Germline CDR1 is WNHNN and CDR2 is SYGVQD (reference sequence). The CDR3 extends over 15 amino acids. The CDR3 sequence: CASRGGTGRRNEQYF. DNA for the CDR3: TGCGCCAGCAGGGGCGGGACAGGGCGGAGGAACGAGCAGTACTTC.

V and J are TRBV7-3 and TRBJ2-3, with 8 bases identical to TRBD2. J lost 4 bases, V lost 2 bases, and 5 bases had no gene match. This CDR3 region has 15 residues. Germline V lookup: CDR1 SGHTA, CDR2 FQGTGA. The CDR3 DNA follows: TGTGCCAGCAGCTTATACGGGGGGGCCCCAGATACGCAGTATTTT. It yields the protein CASSLYGGAPDTQYF.

This chain connects TRBV7-9 to TRBJ2-5; TRBD2 matches 8 bases. The CDR3 runs to 13 residues. V lost 4 bases to trimming and J lost 11 bases; unmatched junction nucleotides: 9. Germline CDR1 reads SEHNR; CDR2 reads FQNEAQ (reference sequence). The CDR3 DNA is TGTGCCAGCAGCTGGGGGGGAGCGGGGGAGCAGTACTTC. This codes for CASSWGGAGEQYF.

The CDR3 here is CAWRASNYGYTF. The DNA of the CDR3 is TGTGCCTGGAGGGCATCCAACTATGGCTACACCTTC. The J gene is TRBJ1-2, the V gene TRBV30; D gene ambiguous. The CDR3 covers 12 residues. V gave up 3 bases and J gave up 2 bases, with 7 bases separating them. Germline V gene lookup returns CDR1 GTSNPN and CDR2 SVGIG (reference sequence). The full variable domain, in which reference TRBV30 and TRBJ1-2 provide the parts outside the CDR3, is SQTIHQWPATLVQPVGSPLSLECTVEGTSNPNLYWYRQAAGRGLQLLFYSVGIGQISSEVPQNLSASRPQDRQFILSSKKLLLSDSGFYLCAWRASNYGYTFGSGTRLTVV.